The 7 T cell receptor beta chains listed next were all sequenced from one sample in a study of Ad26.COV2.S vaccination and SARS-CoV-2 variants. The table came from immunoSEQ multiplex PCR; TCRdb's copy has only in-frame clones and leaves some out. The top ten hold approximately 2.2% of the sample, which has roughly 320,000 clones, approximately 80% seen once. Treatment in this sample: over 15 received Ad26.COV2.S at low or high dose, single or two shots; about 5 received placebo; per-sample allocation not given. Day 63 following the first vaccine or placebo injection was when the samples were taken. Material: peripheral blood, obtained in a trial of Ad26.COV2.S vaccine versus placebo. These receptors all come from a person aged 18-60 years who received the Ad26.COV2.S COVID-19 vaccine or a placebo.

The chain is built from TRBV3-1 (or the pseudogene TRBV3-2) and TRBJ2-6; D remains unclear. The CDR3 is 15 residues long. V gave up 4 bases and J gave up 2 bases, with 9 bases separating them. Germline-derived CDR1 and CDR2 are LGHDT and YNNKEL (reference sequence). The CDR3 reads CASSPIVPGANVLTF. The CDR3 DNA follows: TGTGCCAGCAGCCCGATCGTCCCTGGGGCCAACGTCCTGACTTTC.

The chain joins TRBV7-9 to TRBJ2-4, with D unclear. Germline CDR1 is SEHNR and CDR2 is FQNEAQ (reference sequence). The CDR3 loop spans 16 amino acids. V lost 5 bases and J 0 bases, leaving 14 bases between the germline ends. CDR3 coding DNA: TGTGCCAGCAGCAAAAGCGTCCGTTTAGCCAAAAACATTCAGTACTTC. The encoded protein is CASSKSVRLAKNIQYF.

V is TRBV7-9 and J is TRBJ2-5; TRBD2 matches at 15 bases. With V trimmed by 5 bases and J by 2 bases, 12 bases remained unmatched. This CDR3 region has 19 residues. Per germline, CDR1 SEHNR and CDR2 FQNEAQ (reference sequence). CDR3 bases: TGTGCCAGCAGCCTCCCCGGGACTAGCGGGGGGACGCCACAAGAGACCCAGTACTTC. Amino acids: CASSLPGTSGGTPQETQYF.

The chain joins TRBV5-1 to TRBJ2-3, with TRBD1 as a possible D gene (5 bases). V was pared by 5 bases and J by 4 bases, with 11 bases between. The V gene's germline CDR1 is SGHRS and CDR2 YFSETQ. This CDR3 contains 13 residues. In nucleotides, the CDR3 is TGCGCCAGCAGTCGAGCAGGGTCAGATACGCAGTATTTT. Its protein product is CASSRAGSDTQYF.

This sequence joins TRBV18 and TRBJ1-2, with D possibly being TRBD1 (6 bases). CDR1 and CDR2 (germline): KGHSH, LQKENI. The CDR3 has 14 residues. Trimming took 2 bases from V and 6 from J, leaving 13 bases between them. CDR3 protein: CASSPEQEGDGYTF. CDR3 DNA sequence: TGTGCCAGCTCACCAGAGCAGGAGGGGGATGGCTACACCTTC.

The chain is built from TRBV12-3 or TRBV12-4 and TRBJ2-3; D gene uncertain. Trimming stripped 3 bases from V and 2 bases from J, with 6 bases between. The CDR3 runs to 13 residues. The DNA for the CDR3 is TGTGCCAGCAGTTTTCTCCTCACAGATACGCAGTATTTT. This encodes CASSFLLTDTQYF.

The chain combines TRBV18 with TRBJ2-5; unclear D gene. CDR3 length equals 12 residues. V was trimmed by 4 bases and J by 1 base, leaving 4 bases between them. Germline CDR1 is KGHSH and CDR2 is LQKENI. The DNA of the CDR3 is TGTGCCAGCTCACGGAGCCAAGAGACCCAGTACTTC. It encodes CASSRSQETQYF.